These T cell receptor beta chains were read from a single sample in a study of neurological immune-mediated disorders. TCRdb re-called the 5' RACE reads through MiXCR, storing one row per CDR3 protein. The sample shows over 55,000 distinct CDR3 sequences, less than 2.5% of them seen only once. Input material: PBMCs. These receptors were obtained from a man aged 50-60 years with multiple sclerosis. CDR3s include the opening cysteine and the closing phenylalanine or tryptophan. Fields, in order: V gene, clone size, J gene, D gene, CDR3 DNA, CDR3 protein. The D gene is left open where the match is weak. The size field reads once, few or many counts, or a class when the clone is expanded.

>TRBV20-1|many|TRBJ2-5|-
TGCAGTGCCGACCCAGGAGTGTACCAAGAGACCCAGTACTTC
CSADPGVYQETQYF
>TRBV5-1|many|TRBJ2-5|-
TGCGCCAGCAGCTTGGCCTACAGGGATGAGACCCAGTACTTC
CASSLAYRDETQYF
>TRBV15|many|TRBJ2-5|-
TGTGCCACCAGCAGAAACGCCAGGGAGACCCAGTACTTC
CATSRNARETQYF
>TRBV12-3/TRBV12-4|many|TRBJ1-1|TRBD1
TGTGCCAGCAGTCTCGCCATGACAGGGGCGATGGCTTTCTTT
CASSLAMTGAMAFF
>TRBV7-6|many|TRBJ2-2|TRBD2
TGTGCCAGCAGCTTAATCGGCGGGGGGGCCGGCACCGGGGAGCTGTTTTTT
CASSLIGGGAGTGELFF
>TRBV30|few|TRBJ2-2|-
TGTGCCTTCACAACCGGCTATTCGACCGGGGAGCTGTTTTTT
CAFTTGYSTGELFF
>TRBV5-8|many|TRBJ1-4|-
TGTGCCAGCAGCCGTGCCGGGGTCCGCCCTAATGAAAAACTGTTTTTT
CASSRAGVRPNEKLFF
>TRBV5-1|many|TRBJ2-3|-
TGCGCCAGCAGCTTGCCCCTAGCGAACACAGATACGCAGTATTTT
CASSLPLANTDTQYF
>TRBV20-1|many|TRBJ2-1|-
TGCAGTGCCCCAGGGCTCGCCACCTACAATGAGCAGTTCTTC
CSAPGLATYNEQFF
>TRBV6-2/TRBV6-3|many|TRBJ2-5|-
TGTGCCAGCAGTTACTCGTGGGATCCCAAAGAGACCCAGTACTTC
CASSYSWDPKETQYF
>TRBV3-1|many|TRBJ1-2|-
TGTGCCAGCAGCCCTCAAGATACGTTTAACTATGGCTACACCTTC
CASSPQDTFNYGYTF
>TRBV5-5|many|TRBJ2-2|TRBD1
TGTGCCAGCAGCAAGATCCACCGGGACAGGGTTGCGGGCGGGGAGCTGTTTTTT
CASSKIHRDRVAGGELFF
>TRBV12-3/TRBV12-4|many|TRBJ1-2|TRBD1
TGTGCCGGCAGGGAACAGGGGACGCGGGGCTACACCTTC
CAGREQGTRGYTF
>TRBV6-6|many|TRBJ1-1|-
TGTGCCAGCAGAGTGGCGGGGAGGGGTACTGAAGCTTTCTTT
CASRVAGRGTEAFF
>TRBV5-1|many|TRBJ2-5|TRBD2
TGCGCCAGCAGCTTGAGCGGGGGGAGCCAAGAGACCCAGTACTTC
CASSLSGGSQETQYF
>TRBV18|many|TRBJ2-7|TRBD2
TGTGCCAGCTCACGCCTTCAACTAGCGGGGAGCTACGAGCAGTACTTC
CASSRLQLAGSYEQYF
>TRBV7-9|few|TRBJ2-7|TRBD1
TGTGCCAGCAGCCATCCGGGACAGGGGAGATACGAGCAGTACTTC
CASSHPGQGRYEQYF
>TRBV18|few|TRBJ1-1|-
TGTGCCAGCTCACCACTAAGGACGGACACTGAAGCTTTCTTT
CASSPLRTDTEAFF
>TRBV3-1|many|TRBJ2-2|TRBD1
TGTGCCAGCAGCCCCCGGACAGGGGGTGACACCGGGGAGCTGTTTTTT
CASSPRTGGDTGELFF
>TRBV10-3|many|TRBJ2-1|TRBD2
TGTGCCGTCTCCGGGACTAGCGGGGTCAATGAGCAGTTCTTC
CAVSGTSGVNEQFF
>TRBV5-6|many|TRBJ1-5|-
TGTGCCAGCAGCTTGGGGGCAGTTAGTCAGCCCCAGCATTTT
CASSLGAVSQPQHF
>TRBV20-1|many|TRBJ2-7|-
TGCAGTGCTCCATCTTCCTCGGGGTCCGACGAGCAGTACTTC
CSAPSSSGSDEQYF
>TRBV4-3|many|TRBJ2-7|-
TGCGCCAGCAGCCAAGATTTGGGGACCTACGAGCAGTACTTC
CASSQDLGTYEQYF
>TRBV5-1|many|TRBJ1-5|-
TGCGCCAGCAGCTTTGAAGGGGATCAGCCCCAGCATTTT
CASSFEGDQPQHF
>TRBV6-5|many|TRBJ2-7|-
TGTGCCAGCAGCGTTCCGGGGGTATACGAGCAGTACTTC
CASSVPGVYEQYF
>TRBV12-3/TRBV12-4|many|TRBJ2-6|-
TGTGCCAGCAGTTTCAGAGGGGCCAACGTCCTGACTTTC
CASSFRGANVLTF
>TRBV9|many|TRBJ1-6|-
TGTGCCAGCAGCGTAGAAGGATCACCCCTCCACTTT
CASSVEGSPLHF
>TRBV7-2|many|TRBJ1-4|-
TGTGCCAGCAGCTTAGGGGACGGACGAAATGAAAAACTGTTTTTT
CASSLGDGRNEKLFF
>TRBV6-5|many|TRBJ2-1|TRBD1
TGTGCCACCGTCCGGTCGGGACAGCCCTACAATGAGCAGTTCTTC
CATVRSGQPYNEQFF
>TRBV4-2|many|TRBJ1-5|-
TGTGCCAGCAGCCAAGATTCCCAGCAGGGTCAGCCCCAGCATTTT
CASSQDSQQGQPQHF
>TRBV12-3/TRBV12-4|many|TRBJ2-5|-
TGTGCCAGCAGTTTAGCGCTAGGACAGATGGAGACCCAGTACTTC
CASSLALGQMETQYF
>TRBV4-1|many|TRBJ2-2|-
TGCGCCAGCAGCCAACCCCGGGCCGGGGAGCTGTTTTTT
CASSQPRAGELFF
>TRBV10-3|many|TRBJ1-2|-
TGTGCCATCAGTGGGATTAACTATGGCTACACCTTC
CAISGINYGYTF
>TRBV29-1|many|TRBJ2-7|-
TGCAGCGTTGGGGAGGGGACAAGCTACGAGCAGTACTTC
CSVGEGTSYEQYF
>TRBV5-1|many|TRBJ1-2|TRBD1
TGCGCCAGCAGCTTGGTTCAGGGGGCGGGGTATGGCTACACCTTC
CASSLVQGAGYGYTF
>TRBV5-1|many|TRBJ2-3|-
TGCGCCAGCAGCTTCGAGGGAACTAGCACAGATACGCAGTATTTT
CASSFEGTSTDTQYF
>TRBV20-1|many|TRBJ2-1|-
TGCAGTACTATCATAGGGGGCTACAATGAGCAGTTCTTC
CSTIIGGYNEQFF